The following is a T cell receptor beta chain sequence with its context. The antigen it recognizes is unknown. The junction departs from germline at one end; a sequencing error may be responsible. Donors were 35 to 40 systemically healthy Caucasian individuals from Russia aged roughly 6 to 90 years. Each donor gave roughly 11 milliliters of peripheral blood, drawn into EDTA-treated Vacutainer tubes. Ficoll-Paque density-gradient centrifugation was used to isolate PBMCs, with at least 6 million per sample. Total RNA was extracted from PBMCs with Trizol reagent, with at least 6 micrograms obtained per sample. For every donor, an aliquot of PBMCs went through flow cytometry to measure the percentages of naive CD45RAhigh/CD27high T cells. The source of the sample is a study of blood T cells in healthy people across ages (dated by TCRdb to about 2015). Some background on the complete study: In model experiments, roughly one uniquely barcoded TCR beta cDNA molecule per two T cells was captured by template switching. To avoid experimental bias, donors of different ages were spread randomly across the sequencing lanes. Donors were grouped into four age groups: young (average approximately 15 years), middle-aged (39), aged (62) and long-lived (just over 80). To track age-related changes in TCR beta repertoire diversity, the study relied on deep sequencing normalized with unique cDNA molecular identifiers. Two additional independent replicas of 1 million unique cDNA reads from the same blood draw were analyzed for two donors (one aged 18 to 29 and one aged 80 or older). Overall study results and their limits: The long-lived group showed more naive CD4+ T cells, fewer expanded clones and increased TCR diversity than the aged group, suggesting age selection. Estimates of total diversity from one million sequenced T cells were regarded as lower bounds and underestimates. Conclusive comparison of naive and antigen-experienced compartments was prevented by the profiling of bulk unsorted PBMCs. A strong correlation was found between observed TCR beta diversity and the percentage of naive T cells measured by flow cytometry. Observed TCR beta diversity per million T cells fell roughly linearly with age, and a significant reduction was already apparent by age around 36. Donor CMV infection status was unknown, potentially confounding age-related changes in expanded clonotypes.

Libraries were made using 5' RACE. Instrument on record: Illumina HiSeq 2500. The second PCR ran for about 7 to 11 cycles and used a J-beta primer mix along with a sample-barcoded 5' primer. Each TCR beta cDNA molecule received a unique molecular identifier from a template-switch 5' adaptor carrying 12 random nucleotides. At least 3 million CDR3-containing paired-end reads were obtained from each sample. First-strand cDNA synthesis was performed from all RNA using the Mint cDNA synthesis kit, with priming by a TRBC-specific oligonucleotide. Following uracil-DNA glycosylase treatment, all cDNA underwent a first 18-cycle PCR with the universal primers M1SS and BC2_uni_R. For the original study's pipeline: Normalization of each sample was performed by random selection of 1 million high-quality reads, each carrying a distinct molecular identifier. Instead of being binned into consensus sequences, reads with shared molecular identifiers were discarded. CDR3 identification, clonotype clustering and error correction used MiTCR with a Q25 quality threshold and the strictest error-elimination algorithm. A nonparametric unseen species model with Euler transformation was used to estimate lower-bound total TCR beta diversity. Starting from the raw public reads, TCRdb applied fastp trimming at Q25, assembled clones with MiXCR and retained in-frame beta chains. Identical CDR3 proteins give one entry, which carries the most common genes and DNA. These V and J calls are TCRdb output, not the study's own analysis. Within this sample are some 1.7 million distinct CDR3 sequences, with about 28% of them counted one time only. The ten most abundant clones make up 7.7% of the sample.

Spanning cysteine to phenylalanine, the CDR3 consists of 15 amino acids. Only the CDR3 DNA is retained, 45 bases long and in frame from the first base. The sequence derives from a woman under 40 in good health. This sequence uses TRBV12-3 or TRBV12-4 and TRBJ2-1; a stretch of 9 junction bases matches TRBD2. Material for sequencing was blood. The nucleotide sequence reads as follows: TGTGCCAGCAGGTTAGCGGGAGTTCCCCCCAATGAGCAGTTCTTC. The encoded protein is CASRLAGVPPNEQFF.